The 30 T cell receptor beta chains given below trace back to one sample, sequenced in a study of blood T cell repertoires in COVID-19. Produced via immunoSEQ multiplex PCR; TCRdb's table is partial and in-frame only. The sample holds about 44,000 clones, less than 85% seen once. The sample was peripheral blood. The origin of the receptors is a woman in her sixties or seventies with acute or convalescent COVID-19.

The V call is TRBV29-1, the J call TRBJ1-1; D may be TRBD1 (6 bases). V shed 7 bases and J shed 4 bases, with 13 bases lying between them. Germline assignment: CDR1 SQVTM and CDR2 ANQGSEA. The CDR3 runs to 12 residues. The CDR3, as DNA: TGCAGCGCCCAAACAGGGATCACTGAAGCTTTCTTT. Translating it yields CSAQTGITEAFF. The full variable domain, with the rest looked up from reference TRBV29-1 and TRBJ1-1, is SAVISQKPSRDICQRGTSLTIQCQVDSQVTMMFWYRQQPGQSLTLIATANQGSEATYESGFVIDKFPISRPNLTFSTLTVSNMSPEDSSIYLCSAQTGITEAFFGQGTRLTVV.

This CDR3 is CASSPRTENIQYF. The CDR3, as DNA: TGTGCCAGCAGCCCTCGGACAGAAAACATTCAGTACTTC. The chain recombines TRBV5-4 with TRBJ2-4; tentatively, D is TRBD1 (6 bases). Germline V gene data show CDR1 as SGHNT and CDR2 as YYREEE (reference sequence). CDR3 size: 13 residues. The V end was cut by 4 bases, the J end by 5 bases, with 10 bases between.

The chain links TRBV9 to TRBJ2-5; 8 bases map to TRBD2. CDR1 and CDR2 (germline): SGDLS, YYNGEE. Trimming at V came to 1 base and at J to 4 bases, leaving 9 bases not matched to a gene. The CDR3 is 16 residues long. CDR3 in DNA: TGTGCCAGCAGCGTAACCAGCGGGAGTGTCGCAGAGACCCAGTACTTC. This codes for CASSVTSGSVAETQYF.

The chain links TRBV12-3 or TRBV12-4 to TRBJ2-1; D gene uncertain. The CDR3 has 11 amino acids. The V end lost 6 bases, the J end lost 3 bases, and 3 bases lay between the germline ends. The chain's CDR3 is CASRYYNEQFF. The CDR3 bases are TGTGCCAGCAGGTACTACAATGAGCAGTTCTTC.

The V gene is TRBV11-3, the J gene TRBJ2-1; 13 bases are shared with TRBD2. The germline V gene has CDR1 SGHNT and CDR2 YENEEA. This CDR3 has 18 amino acids. The V gene end was trimmed by 4 bases and the J gene end by 5 bases; junction bases not matched to a gene: 11. The CDR3 DNA sequence: TGTGCCAGCAGCTCCATCTGGGGGACTAGCGGGACTGACAATGAGCAGTTCTTC. This encodes CASSSIWGTSGTDNEQFF.

As DNA, the CDR3 is TGTGCCAGCAGTTCTGAGACTAGCGTGTCCTACAATGAGCAGTTCTTC. This codes for CASSSETSVSYNEQFF. The chain uses TRBV11-2 and TRBJ2-1; 8 bases agree with TRBD2. The length of the CDR3 is 16 residues. CDR1 and CDR2 (germline): SGHAT, FQNNGV. With V trimmed by 6 bases and J by 1 base, 8 bases remained unmatched.

The chain employs TRBV5-6 and TRBJ1-2; D possibly corresponds to TRBD1 (6 bases). Germline V gene lookup returns CDR1 SGHDT and CDR2 YYEEEE. The V and J ends lost 5 bases and 0 bases respectively, with 14 bases between them. This CDR3 has 15 residues. The CDR3 loop reads CASRPRGASNYGYTF. The CDR3 DNA is TGTGCCAGCAGACCCCGGGGGGCTTCTAACTATGGCTACACCTTC.

V and J are TRBV5-4 and TRBJ2-1; TRBD2 aligns across 11 bases. J was trimmed by 7 bases and V by 4 bases; bases with no gene match: 4. This CDR3 is built from 14 residues. Germline V CDR1 and CDR2: SGHNT, YYREEE (reference sequence). Here the CDR3 DNA reads TGTGCCAGCAGCATAGCGGGAGGGGTGAATGAGCAGTTCTTC. Translated: CASSIAGGVNEQFF.

V gene TRBV5-8 combines with J gene TRBJ1-6; TRBD1 is a possible D gene (5 bases). The length of the CDR3 is 14 residues. CDR1 and CDR2 from the germline V gene are SGHTS and YDEGEE. Trimming pared 3 bases from V and 11 bases from J, leaving 15 bases between. This chain's CDR3 is CASSYDQGRTPLHF. The CDR3 coding sequence is TGTGCCAGCAGCTACGATCAGGGCAGGACACCCCTCCACTTT.

This clone has only one observation. The chain has TRBV27 and TRBJ2-7; D call uncertain. This CDR3 is 15 amino acids long. Germline lookup yields CDR1 MNHEY and CDR2 SMNVEV (reference sequence). Trimming pared 2 bases from V and 0 bases from J, leaving 11 bases between. CDR3 nucleotides: TGTGCCAGCAGTTTAAGAACTCTGAGCTCCTACGAGCAGTACTTC. Translated, it gives CASSLRTLSSYEQYF.

The J gene is TRBJ2-7, the V gene TRBV6-6, with D possibly matching TRBD2 (5 bases). The CDR3 contains 15 residues. Germline CDR1 reads MNHNY; CDR2 reads SVGAGI (reference sequence). Between the trimmed V and J ends, which lost 0 bases and 2 bases, there was a span of 11 bases. The CDR3 spells CASSYSGTLAYEQYF. The CDR3 bases are TGTGCCAGCAGTTACTCCGGCACACTAGCCTACGAGCAGTACTTC.

This clone was seen a handful of times. The chain couples TRBV13 to TRBJ1-2; D perhaps matches TRBD1 (5 bases). V dropped 4 bases and J dropped 5 bases, with 8 bases sitting between them. Germline V gene lookup returns CDR1 PRHDT and CDR2 FYEKMQ (reference sequence). CDR3 length: 12 amino acids. The CDR3: CASSSQDYGYTF. The DNA of the CDR3 is TGTGCCAGCAGCTCACAGGATTATGGCTACACCTTC.

In nucleotides, the CDR3 is TGTGCCAGCAGTCCCCCCCTTTACAATGAGCAGTTCTTC. It specifies CASSPPLYNEQFF. The chain has TRBV12-3 or TRBV12-4 and TRBJ2-1; D is uncertain. The CDR3 extends over 13 amino acids. Trimming pared 5 bases from V and 4 bases from J, leaving 9 bases between.

In its sample, this clone was seen once. The chain links TRBV11-3 to TRBJ1-1; 7 bases agree with TRBD1. CDR3 size: 15 residues. Per germline, CDR1 SGHNT and CDR2 YENEEA. Losses at the gene ends were 0 bases for V and 6 bases for J; bases not matched to a gene: 7. CDR3 in DNA: TGTGCCAGCAGCTTAGACGTCGGACAGGTGGCTGAAGCTTTCTTT. As protein: CASSLDVGQVAEAFF.

The chain joins TRBV9 to TRBJ2-7; TRBD1 agrees at 8 bases. Germline V gene lookup returns CDR1 SGDLS and CDR2 YYNGEE. V lost 0 bases to trimming and J lost 4 bases; unmatched junction nucleotides: 6. The CDR3 has 15 residues. The CDR3 bases are TGTGCCAGCAGCGTAGGTACAGGGGGACAATACGAGCAGTACTTC. As protein: CASSVGTGGQYEQYF.

CDR3 nucleotides: TGTGCCAGCTCACCCTTCACGACTAGCGGGAGGACCCAGGGATTGGCCCAGTACTTC. Its protein is CASSPFTTSGRTQGLAQYF. This chain uses TRBV18 with TRBJ2-5, with TRBD2 matching 13 bases. V gave up 3 bases and J gave up 9 bases; unmatched junction bases: 19. The CDR3 has 19 residues. CDR1 is KGHSH, CDR2 LQKENI, per germline.

This chain joins TRBV6-2 or TRBV6-3 and TRBJ1-2; TRBD1 agrees at 7 bases. With 6 bases clipped from V and 3 bases from J, the junction kept 7 bases outside the gene matches. The CDR3 sequence is 14 residues long. The germline CDR1 and CDR2 sequences are MNHEY and SVGEGT. The CDR3 region is CASSRQGGDYGYTF. The CDR3 region has the DNA TGTGCCAGCAGCCGACAGGGAGGCGACTATGGCTACACCTTC.

The V gene is TRBV5-5, the J gene TRBJ1-2; D is possibly TRBD1 (5 bases). This CDR3 contains 16 residues. The V gene lost 0 bases and the J gene lost 7 bases, with 19 bases spanning the gap. CDR1 SGHKS and CDR2 YYEKEE come from the germline V gene (reference sequence). CDR3: CASSLAPGWRGGGYTF. The CDR3 DNA reads TGTGCCAGCAGCTTGGCTCCAGGTTGGAGGGGTGGTGGCTACACCTTC.

The J gene is TRBJ2-1, the V gene TRBV11-2; 7 bases are shared with TRBD1. The germline gives CDR1 SGHAT, CDR2 FQNNGV. The CDR3 sequence is 14 residues long. V was pared by 7 bases and J by 7 bases, with 10 bases of the junction left unmatched. CDR3 in amino acids: CASTPLRQGNEQFF. CDR3 nucleotides: TGTGCCAGCACTCCACTGCGACAGGGAAATGAGCAGTTCTTC.

The chain couples TRBV11-2 to TRBJ1-3, with unresolved D. CDR1 and CDR2 (germline): SGHAT, FQNNGV. CDR3 length: 14 residues. Trimming left V 4 bases short and J 1 base short, with 8 bases between. The DNA of the CDR3 is TGTGCCAGCAGCTCCCGGACTTCTGGAAACACCATATATTTT. Translation gives CASSSRTSGNTIYF. The entire variable domain, with the rest obtained from reference TRBV11-2 and TRBJ1-3, is as follows: EAGVAQSPRYKIIEKRQSVAFWCNPISGHATLYWYQQILGQGPKLLIQFQNNGVVDDSQLPKDRFSAERLKGVDSTLKIQPAKLEDSAVYLCASSSRTSGNTIYFGEGSWLTVV.

This clone has a handful of counts. The chain links TRBV30 to TRBJ2-6, with a weak D call TRBD2 (6 bases). V lost 4 bases, J lost 3 bases, and 10 bases lay in between. The CDR3 totals 14 residues. Germline values: CDR1 GTSNPN, CDR2 SVGIG (reference sequence). Here the CDR3 reads CAWNGGFGANVLTF. DNA of the CDR3: TGTGCCTGGAATGGAGGGTTTGGGGCCAACGTCCTGACTTTC.

This chain uses TRBV5-1 with TRBJ1-1; no clear D. V lost 0 bases, J lost 8 bases, and 11 bases lay in between. The CDR3 sequence is 13 residues long. Germline V gene lookup returns CDR1 SGHRS and CDR2 YFSETQ. Here the CDR3 reads CASSLAEVREAFF. The CDR3 region has the DNA TGCGCCAGCAGCTTGGCCGAGGTCAGAGAAGCTTTCTTT.

The V and J genes are TRBV11-2 and TRBJ2-7; 10 nucleotides align to TRBD1. The CDR3 runs to 16 residues. Germline lookup yields CDR1 SGHAT and CDR2 FQNNGV. Unmatched junction bases numbered 8, after V lost 3 bases and J lost 3 bases. The CDR3 bases are TGTGCCAGCAGCTTGGTTAGGACAGGGGGTTTCTACGAGCAGTACTTC. It codes for CASSLVRTGGFYEQYF.

The gene calls are TRBV28 and TRBJ2-3; TRBD1 agrees at 7 bases. This CDR3 contains 13 residues. Germline CDR1 MDHEN, CDR2 SYDVKM. J was trimmed by 3 bases and V by 3 bases; bases with no gene match: 0. CDR3 sequence reads: CASSLGQTDTQYF. For the CDR3, the DNA is TGTGCCAGCAGTTTGGGACAGACAGATACGCAGTATTTT.

CDR3 sequence reads: CASSIAPRVGSGNTIYF. The CDR3 DNA reads TGTGCCAGTAGTATAGCGCCCAGGGTTGGCTCTGGAAACACCATATATTTT. The rearrangement uses TRBV19 and TRBJ1-3, with a weak D call TRBD1 (5 bases). V dropped 1 base and J dropped 0 bases, with 13 bases sitting between them. The CDR3 extends over 17 amino acids. Germline assignment: CDR1 LNHDA and CDR2 SQIVND (reference sequence).

The gene calls are TRBV10-3 and TRBJ2-2; weak D call: TRBD2 (6 bases). The germline V gene encodes CDR1 ENHRY and CDR2 SYGVKD. Trimming pared 2 bases from V and 4 bases from J, leaving 11 bases between. The CDR3 extends over 15 amino acids. Written as DNA, the CDR3 is TGTGCCATCAGTGAGGCGCTCGGGAGCACCGGGGAGCTGTTTTTT. Translating it yields CAISEALGSTGELFF.

The chain uses TRBV10-3 and TRBJ2-4; 8 bases fit TRBD1. There are 12 residues in the CDR3. CDR1 is ENHRY, CDR2 SYGVKD, per germline. Germline trimming cut 4 bases from V and 9 bases from J; bases unmatched to any gene: 2. CDR3 sequence (DNA): TGTGCCATCAGTGGGGGACAGGCCATTCAGTACTTC. Protein product: CAISGGQAIQYF.

This clone is categorized as medium-sized. The V gene is TRBV5-5, the J gene TRBJ2-7; 7 bases align to TRBD2. Trimming took 3 bases from V and 3 from J; bases not matched to a gene: 9. Germline loops: CDR1 SGHKS, CDR2 YYEKEE (reference sequence). The CDR3 has 15 amino acids. The CDR3 DNA follows: TGTGCCAGCAGCTCCCCGGGGGGTGCGAACTACGAGCAGTACTTC. Translated, it gives CASSSPGGANYEQYF.

The chain links TRBV27 to TRBJ1-2; 8 bases are a match to TRBD1. The CDR3 spans 13 residues. Germline CDR1 reads MNHEY; CDR2 reads SMNVEV (reference sequence). Unmatched junction bases numbered 10, after V lost 2 bases and J lost 14 bases. CDR3 protein: CASSLNRGVGLTF. As DNA, the CDR3 is TGTGCCAGCAGTTTAAACAGGGGGGTCGGCTTGACCTTC.

The chain employs TRBV19 and TRBJ2-2; maybe TRBD2 (6 bases). Trimming removed 4 bases at V and 3 bases at J, with 21 bases between. CDR3 size: 18 residues. Per germline, CDR1 LNHDA and CDR2 SQIVND (reference sequence). CDR3 amino acids: CASSRDGTWRADTGELFF. CDR3 in DNA: TGTGCCAGTAGTAGGGACGGAACCTGGAGGGCGGACACCGGGGAGCTGTTTTTT.